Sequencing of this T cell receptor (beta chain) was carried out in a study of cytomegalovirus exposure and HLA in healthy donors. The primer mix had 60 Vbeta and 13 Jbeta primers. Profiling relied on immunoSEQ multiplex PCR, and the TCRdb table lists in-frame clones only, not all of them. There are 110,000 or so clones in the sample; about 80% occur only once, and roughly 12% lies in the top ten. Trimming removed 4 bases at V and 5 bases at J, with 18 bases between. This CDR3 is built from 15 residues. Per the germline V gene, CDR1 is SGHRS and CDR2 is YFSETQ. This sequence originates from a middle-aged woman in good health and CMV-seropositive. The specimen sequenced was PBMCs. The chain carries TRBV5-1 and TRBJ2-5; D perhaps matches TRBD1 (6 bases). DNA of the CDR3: TGCGCCAGCAGCAACGCACAGGGCGCGAGGGAGACCCAGTACTTC. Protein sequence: CASSNAQGARETQYF.